This T cell receptor (beta chain) was found in a study of CD8+ T cells in alopecia areata. Study as a whole: Patients in the treated group were given tofacitinib by mouth, 5 to 10 mg twice a day. Whole-study results and caveats: Besides other cells, scalp samples also yield sequences of resident alphabeta T cells from normal skin. Normal scalp had lower clonality than lesional scalp, with alopecia totalis/universalis lesions showing this most strongly.

Sequencing templates came from extracted RNA that was reverse transcribed into cDNA. Repertoires were generated with immunoSEQ multiplex PCR, while TCRdb's copy carries only in-frame clones and drops some. The sample lists 150,000 to 200,000 clones; approximately 56% were seen once. Germline CDR1 reads SEHNR; CDR2 reads FQNEAQ (reference sequence). This CDR3 region has 15 residues. V shed 3 bases and J 1 base; nucleotides not matched to a gene: 4. A remark on this clone: Antigen specificity is unknown.

Samples from alopecia areata patients were lesional scalp punch biopsies and peripheral blood. The chain employs TRBV7-9 and TRBJ2-3, with 7 positions matching TRBD1. Source: CD4+ T cells sorted from blood, taken at week 0. The source of this sequence is a human donor with alopecia areata. The DNA for the CDR3 is TGTGCCAGCAGCTTCCCGCAGGGGGGCACAGATACGCAGTATTTT. Its protein is CASSFPQGGTDTQYF.